The 4 T cell receptor beta chains below were found in one sample sequenced in a study of blood T cells in healthy people across ages. For the second PCR, which ran for roughly 6 to 12 cycles, a sample-barcoded 5' primer and a J-beta primer mix were used. TCRdb analysed the 5' RACE reads with MiXCR anew, one entry per CDR3 protein. Here the sample spans some 1.4 million distinct CDR3 sequences, roughly 40% being singletons. The sample was blood. The receptors come from a young woman in good health.

This sequence joins TRBV7-2 and TRBJ1-5; D remains unclear. V was shortened by 1 base and J by 0 bases, with 19 bases between the two germline ends. The CDR3 runs to 19 residues. Germline V lookup: CDR1 SGHTA, CDR2 FQGNSA. The CDR3 protein is CASSLGSSSTGYSNQPQHF. The CDR3 DNA reads as TGTGCCAGCAGCTTAGGCTCATCCAGCACGGGATATAGCAATCAGCCCCAGCATTTT. The full variable domain, its missing parts supplied by reference TRBV7-2 and TRBJ1-5, is GAGVSQSPSNKVTEKGKDVELRCDPISGHTALYWYRQSLGQGLEFLIYFQGNSAPDKSGLPSDRFSAERTGGSVSTLTIQRTQQEDSAVYLCASSLGSSSTGYSNQPQHFGDGTRLSIL.

V is TRBV10-1 and J is TRBJ2-5; the D call may be TRBD1 or TRBD2 (5 bases each). V was pared by 3 bases and J by 3 bases, with 14 bases between. The CDR3 runs 15 residues. Per germline, CDR1 WNHNN and CDR2 SYGVQD (reference sequence). The CDR3 region is CASSEGTSLEETQYF. In nucleotides, the CDR3 is TGCGCCAGCAGTGAAGGGACGTCGTTGGAAGAGACCCAGTACTTC.

The chain is built from TRBV7-9 and TRBJ2-5; possibly TRBD1 for D (5 bases). The DNA end is a closer match to TRBJ2-7, so the J assignment may be wrong. The germline gives CDR1 SEHNR, CDR2 FQNEAQ (reference sequence). The CDR3 length is 13 residues. For the CDR3, the DNA is TGTGCCAGCACCCATTCAAGCAGGGACGAGCAGTACTTC. Encoded protein: CASTHSSRDEQYF.

This clonotype was counted between two and nine times. The chain carries TRBV20-1 and TRBJ2-2; no reliable D call. V dropped 2 bases and J dropped 1 base, with 5 bases sitting between them. The CDR3 length is 13 residues. Germline values: CDR1 DFQATT, CDR2 SNEGSKA (reference sequence). CDR3: CSARLKNTGELFF. CDR3 DNA: TGCAGTGCTAGACTCAAGAACACCGGGGAGCTGTTTTTT.